What follows describes a single TCR beta chain. Its specificity is unknown. The data are from a study of shared clonotypes between healthy human individuals. The study, taken as a whole, reports: Richness estimates generally favored naive over memory subsets.

Profiled with immunoSEQ multiplex PCR; TCRdb holds only in-frame clones, not every one. The table has 1,500,000 or so clones, approximately 97% seen once. Per the germline V gene, CDR1 is PRHDT and CDR2 is FYEKMQ (reference sequence). The CDR3 totals 14 residues. Trimming removed 9 bases at V and 5 bases at J, with 19 bases between. From CD4+ cells came CD45RA+ naive and CD45RA-negative memory subsets. The chain uses TRBV13 and TRBJ1-2; TRBD1 is a possible D gene (6 bases). This sequence was found in a man aged 30 to 39 in good health. The specimen sequenced was naive CD4+ T cells sorted from blood. The subset here: CD45RA+ positively selected. CDR3 loop: CASRPGGLGYGYTF. CDR3 DNA: TGTGCCAGTCGCCCCGGGGGCCTGGGGTATGGCTACACCTTC.